Each of the 26 T cell receptor beta chains below was sequenced from the same sample in a study of vaccination effects on CD4 cells after COVID-19. Ahead of sequencing, the ViraFEST assay grew antigen-specific CD4+ T cells using viral peptide pools. Isolating CD4+ T cells followed about 11 days of culture. Participants were vaccinated with two doses of either the BNT162b2 or mRNA-1273 vaccine. These receptors' targets are unknown. Generated by immunoSEQ multiplex PCR, the TCRdb table keeps only in-frame clones and is missing some. The table shows about 46,000 clones, with nearly 75% occurring only once. Source: CD4+ T cells from PBMCs cultured with HCoV-OC43 spike peptides, taken after COVID-19 vaccination. Subset noted: HCoV-OC43 spike overlapping peptide pool stimulation. The receptors stem from a human donor who received a COVID-19 vaccine.

This chain connects TRBV6-4 to TRBJ2-1; D is possibly TRBD1 (6 bases). V dropped 3 bases and J dropped 0 bases, with 9 bases sitting between them. Germline CDR1 is MRHNA and CDR2 is SNTAGT. This CDR3 has 15 amino acids. The CDR3 DNA sequence: TGTGCCAGCAGTGAGGGGGCAGGCTCCTACAATGAGCAGTTCTTC. Amino acids: CASSEGAGSYNEQFF.

This chain connects TRBV6-5 to TRBJ1-6, with 10 bases lining up with TRBD1. Germline V gives CDR1 MNHEY, CDR2 SVGAGI. The CDR3 is 13 residues long. With 6 bases clipped from V and 9 bases from J, the junction kept 2 bases outside the gene matches. CDR3 nucleotide sequence: TGTGCCAGCAGGGACAGGGGGGTTTCACCCCTCCACTTT. Translation gives CASRDRGVSPLHF.

This chain connects TRBV2 to TRBJ1-4; 11 bases align to TRBD1. CDR3 length equals 16 residues. Trimming took 10 bases from V and 7 from J; bases not matched to a gene: 14. CDR1 is SNHLY and CDR2 is FYNNEI in the germline V gene. The CDR3 bases are TGTGCCACGAACCGGGACAGGGGGATCCTTGGTGAAAAACTGTTTTTT. This encodes CATNRDRGILGEKLFF.

V usage is TRBV6-5 and J usage is TRBJ1-1, with D perhaps TRBD1 (6 bases). V was pared by 4 bases and J by 3 bases, with 12 bases between. Germline V CDR1 and CDR2: MNHEY, SVGAGI. The CDR3 consists of 14 residues. CDR3 DNA: TGTGCCAGCAGTTCCCGGGAGGGGGACACTGAAGCTTTCTTT. It specifies CASSSREGDTEAFF.

In DNA form, the CDR3 reads TGTGCCAGCAGCTACTCAGGGACCAAAAACATTCAGTACTTC. Translation gives CASSYSGTKNIQYF. The chain carries TRBV27 and TRBJ2-4; maybe TRBD1 (5 bases). CDR1 and CDR2 (germline): MNHEY, SMNVEV (reference sequence). The germline V and J ends were trimmed by 6 bases and 2 bases, with 11 bases remaining between them. The CDR3 is 14 residues long.

This clone was seen more than once but under ten times. CDR3 in amino acids: CASSEGGPGDEQFF. DNA for the CDR3: TGTGCCAGCAGTGAAGGGGGACCCGGCGATGAGCAGTTCTTC. The chain uses TRBV25-1 and TRBJ2-1; possibly TRBD1 or TRBD2 for D (5 bases each). CDR1 is MGHDK, CDR2 SYGVNS, per germline. V was trimmed by 2 bases and J by 8 bases, leaving 13 bases between them. This CDR3 comprises 14 residues.

This clone was counted between two and nine times. The chain has TRBV19 and TRBJ1-4; 8 bases match TRBD1. Unmatched junction bases numbered 6, after V lost 1 base and J lost 8 bases. Germline loops: CDR1 LNHDA, CDR2 SQIVND (reference sequence). The CDR3 sequence is 15 residues long. This CDR3 is CASSIGAGGREKLFF. The DNA of the CDR3 is TGTGCCAGTAGTATAGGCGCAGGGGGCAGGGAAAAACTGTTTTTT.

The CDR3 spells CASSMQGKTQYF. CDR3 nucleotide sequence: TGTGCCAGTAGTATGCAGGGGAAGACCCAGTACTTC. The gene calls are TRBV19 and TRBJ2-5; possible D gene TRBD1, 6 bases. The V gene's germline CDR1 is LNHDA and CDR2 SQIVND (reference sequence). The CDR3 length is 12 residues. The V end was cut by 3 bases, the J end by 6 bases, with 8 bases between.

V and J are TRBV18 and TRBJ1-1, with a possible D match to TRBD1 (5 bases). Germline V gives CDR1 KGHSH, CDR2 LQKENI. V lost 0 bases and J lost 4, with 15 bases in between. This CDR3 comprises 16 residues. The CDR3 spells CASSPPSGRRGTEAFF. The CDR3 bases are TGTGCCAGCTCACCACCGTCAGGGAGGAGAGGCACTGAAGCTTTCTTT.

V and J are TRBV21-1 and TRBJ1-5. TRBV21-1 is recorded as a pseudogene. This CDR3 region has 13 residues. CDR3 in DNA: TGTGCCAGCAGACGCCTTCGCAATCAGCCCCAGCATTTT. Translation gives CASRRLRNQPQHF.

The V gene is TRBV6-5, the J gene TRBJ1-2, with D perhaps TRBD1 (5 bases). CDR1 MNHEY and CDR2 SVGAGI come from the germline V gene. Deletions cut 6 bases from V and 4 bases from J, with 15 bases between. The CDR3 length is 14 residues. DNA for the CDR3: TGTGCCAGCAGCCCCAGGGAGGGCGGCTATGGCTACACCTTC. Its protein product is CASSPREGGYGYTF.

The V gene is TRBV6-6, the J gene TRBJ1-2; D is ambiguous. V lost 0 bases to trimming and J lost 6 bases, with 5 bases between them. This CDR3 is built from 12 residues. Looked up from germline, CDR1 is MNHNY and CDR2 is SVGAGI (reference sequence). The CDR3 loop reads CASSYSGDGYTF. For the CDR3, the DNA is TGTGCCAGCAGTTACTCTGGGGATGGCTACACCTTC.

The rearrangement joins TRBV25-1 to TRBJ2-2; 8 bases fit TRBD1. This CDR3 contains 18 residues. Unmatched junction bases numbered 9, after V lost 0 bases and J lost 3 bases. The germline V gene has CDR1 MGHDK and CDR2 SYGVNS. CDR3 DNA: TGTGCCAGCAGTGAATACGGACAGGGATTAGCATACACCGGGGAGCTGTTTTTT. It yields the protein CASSEYGQGLAYTGELFF. Variable domain in full (rest from reference TRBV25-1 and TRBJ2-2): EADIYQTPRYLVIGTGKKITLECSQTMGHDKMYWYQQDPGMELHLIHYSYGVNSTEKGDLSSESTVSRIRTEHFPLTLESARPSHTSQYLCASSEYGQGLAYTGELFFGEGSRLTVL.

The V gene is TRBV30, the J gene TRBJ2-3; 13 bases line up with TRBD2. The germline CDR1 and CDR2 sequences are GTSNPN and SVGIG (reference sequence). Germline trimming cut 3 bases from V and 4 bases from J; bases unmatched to any gene: 7. The CDR3 totals 16 residues. The CDR3 sequence is CAWSELLAGGSDTQYF. The DNA of the CDR3 is TGTGCCTGGAGCGAACTACTAGCGGGGGGGTCAGATACGCAGTATTTT.

This clone was seen a single time. The chain couples TRBV20-1 to TRBJ2-3; 10 nucleotides agree with TRBD2. Losses at the gene ends were 3 bases for V and 4 bases for J; bases not matched to a gene: 7. This CDR3 is 15 amino acids long. Germline V lookup: CDR1 DFQATT, CDR2 SNEGSKA (reference sequence). CDR3 amino acids: CSASGASGSSDTQYF. The DNA for the CDR3 is TGCAGTGCTAGTGGGGCTAGCGGGAGCTCAGATACGCAGTATTTT.

In its sample, this clone was seen once. The chain carries TRBV5-1 and TRBJ2-1, with TRBD2 as a possible D gene (6 bases). Per germline, CDR1 SGHRS and CDR2 YFSETQ. There are 14 residues in the CDR3. Trimming removed 0 bases at V and 7 bases at J, with 11 bases between. CDR3 nucleotides: TGCGCCAGCAGCTTGGTGGCGGGGAAGAATGAGCAGTTCTTC. It codes for CASSLVAGKNEQFF.

This chain connects TRBV6-5 to TRBJ1-1; TRBD1 might be the D (6 bases). This CDR3 has 14 residues. Looked up from germline, CDR1 is MNHEY and CDR2 is SVGAGI. Trimming removed 0 bases from V and 3 bases from J, with 8 bases in between. The CDR3: CASSYSNRDTEAFF. The DNA of the CDR3 is TGTGCCAGCAGTTACTCAAACAGGGACACTGAAGCTTTCTTT.

The genes are TRBV20-1 and TRBJ2-3; 9 bases are shared with TRBD2. The trim removed 3 bases at V and 4 bases at J, leaving 11 bases unmatched. The germline gives CDR1 DFQATT, CDR2 SNEGSKA (reference sequence). This CDR3 contains 16 residues. In nucleotides, the CDR3 is TGCAGTGCTAGTAATGGGCGGGGGGGCCGGGCAGATACGCAGTATTTT. This translates into CSASNGRGGRADTQYF.

V gene TRBV5-1 combines with J gene TRBJ2-1, with 7 bases matching TRBD1. Germline V lookup: CDR1 SGHRS, CDR2 YFSETQ. This CDR3 is built from 14 residues. V trimming: 2 bases; J trimming: 4 bases; junction bases outside the gene matches: 3. The CDR3 nucleotides are TGCGCCAGCAGCTTAGGACAGGAATACAATGAGCAGTTCTTC. The encoded protein is CASSLGQEYNEQFF.

This clone was seen a handful of times. J is TRBJ1-2 and V is TRBV5-4; a weak D match, TRBD1 (5 bases). V was trimmed by 5 bases and J by 2 bases, leaving 16 bases between them. Germline-derived CDR1 and CDR2 are SGHNT and YYREEE (reference sequence). The CDR3 has 15 residues. DNA for the CDR3: TGTGCCAGCAGACACCAGACAGAATCCAACTATGGCTACACCTTC. Amino acids: CASRHQTESNYGYTF.

The J gene is TRBJ2-3, the V gene TRBV19, with D perhaps matching TRBD2 (6 bases). Per germline, CDR1 LNHDA and CDR2 SQIVND (reference sequence). V lost 1 base and J 6 bases, leaving 14 bases between the germline ends. This CDR3 has 15 amino acids. The CDR3 loop reads CASSIVTGVVDTQYF. DNA for the CDR3: TGTGCCAGTAGTATAGTAACGGGAGTGGTTGATACGCAGTATTTT.

The chain employs TRBV29-1 and TRBJ2-3; tentative D call: TRBD2 (7 bases). V dropped 0 bases and J dropped 2 bases, with 18 bases sitting between them. The V gene's germline CDR1 is SQVTM and CDR2 ANQGSEA. CDR3 length equals 17 residues. The CDR3 coding sequence is TGCAGCGTTGAAGATCGAAGGGGGGGACATGACACAGATACGCAGTATTTT. Translated, it gives CSVEDRRGGHDTDTQYF.

This chain links TRBV27 with TRBJ2-1, with D perhaps being TRBD1 or TRBD2 (5 bases each). V was clipped by 7 bases and J by 0 bases, with 10 bases between them. The length of the CDR3 is 14 residues. Germline lookup yields CDR1 MNHEY and CDR2 SMNVEV (reference sequence). Here the CDR3 DNA reads TGTGCCAGCATCGGGGCGGACTCCTACAATGAGCAGTTCTTC. This gives the protein CASIGADSYNEQFF.

Regarding this clone: A read error may produce the germline difference seen at one junction end. The chain uses TRBV3-1 (or the pseudogene TRBV3-2) and TRBJ2-1; 8 bases agree with TRBD2. The CDR3 extends over 15 amino acids. From germline, CDR1 is LGHDT and CDR2 YNNKEL (reference sequence). CDR3: CASSPPSGPYYEQFF. Here the CDR3 DNA reads TGTGCCAGCAGCCCCCCTAGCGGGCCCTACTATGAGCAGTTCTTC.

CDR3 loop: CASSIEVDFYSNQPQHF. As DNA, the CDR3 is TGTGCCAGTAGTATAGAAGTAGACTTTTATAGCAATCAGCCCCAGCATTTT. The V and J genes are TRBV19 and TRBJ1-5; no firm D call. Trimming pared 0 bases from V and 0 bases from J, leaving 12 bases between. This CDR3 has 17 residues. Germline assignment: CDR1 LNHDA and CDR2 SQIVND (reference sequence).

This chain links TRBV10-2 with TRBJ2-5, with 11 bases aligning to TRBD1. Germline loops: CDR1 WSHSY, CDR2 SAAADI. V lost 3 bases to trimming and J lost 4 bases; unmatched junction nucleotides: 4. This CDR3 spans 15 amino acids. The CDR3 bases are TGCGCCAGCAGTGAATCCGGGACAGGGGGAGAGACCCAGTACTTC. Its protein is CASSESGTGGETQYF.